The source of this T cell receptor beta chain is a study of blood T cell repertoires in COVID-19. Looking at the study overall: Material from acute and convalescent COVID-19 was sourced from the United States, Italy and Spain. Sources were T cells, B-cell-depleted T cells, or PBMCs; the material itself was cDNA or gDNA.

As handled by the study authors: Scientists estimated how many nucleated cells there were by amplifying reference gene primers. Generated by immunoSEQ multiplex PCR, the TCRdb table keeps only in-frame clones and is missing some. V and J calls and clone size are those listed in that table; D and trimming were worked out from the DNA. Among about 280,000 clones listed, 85% to 90% were seen once. Sequenced input: peripheral blood. This receptor was identified in a human donor in a cohort sampled during active COVID-19.

The CDR3 region has the DNA TGCAGCGTCCTCGGACAGGGACAAGAGACCCAGTACTTC. This encodes CSVLGQGQETQYF. V and J are TRBV29-1 and TRBJ2-5; 8 nucleotides match TRBD1. This CDR3 spans 13 amino acids. The V and J ends lost 6 bases and 2 bases, in that order; junction bases with no gene match: 5. From germline, CDR1 is SQVTM and CDR2 ANQGSEA.